This is a list of T cell receptor beta chains from one sample in a study of tumor and adjacent non-tumor tissue in lung cancer. TCRdb reanalysed the multiplex PCR reads using MiXCR and keeps one entry per CDR3 protein. The table lists over 100,000 distinct CDR3 sequences, roughly 74% of them singletons. The sample taken for sequencing was lung tumor tissue. The receptors were gathered from an older woman with non-small cell lung cancer. Both conserved end residues are part of each CDR3. Each record gives: J gene, V gene, D gene, clone size, CDR3 DNA, CDR3 protein. D genes are given only for firm matches. Some rows have no size entry. The others give once, few or many, or a class for an expanded clone.

J: TRBJ1-2; V: TRBV29-1; D: -; size: -; DNA: TGCAGTATCTCAGAAACAGGGCAATTGGGATACACCTTC; CDR3: CSISETGQLGYTF
J: TRBJ1-2; V: TRBV7-2; D: -; size: -; DNA: TGTGCCAGCAGCTTACAATCTGGGCAGGGAATCAATGGCTACACCTTC; CDR3: CASSLQSGQGINGYTF
J: TRBJ2-2; V: TRBV20-1; D: TRBD2; size: -; DNA: TGCAGTGCTATTTTCCCTAGCGGGGTGGCCGGCACCGGGGAGCTGTTTTTT; CDR3: CSAIFPSGVAGTGELFF
J: TRBJ2-4; V: TRBV5-4; D: -; size: -; DNA: TGTGCCAGCTCTCAACAGGGGGGGTCTACACTATACATTCAGTACTTC; CDR3: CASSQQGGSTLYIQYF
J: TRBJ2-3; V: TRBV11-2; D: -; size: -; DNA: TGTGCCAGCAGCTTAGAGGGACCGCCGCTGGATACGCAATATTTT; CDR3: CASSLEGPPLDTQYF
J: TRBJ2-5; V: TRBV6-2/TRBV6-3; D: TRBD2; size: -; DNA: TGTGCCAGCAGTTGGACTAGCCAACAAGAGACCCAGTACTTC; CDR3: CASSWTSQQETQYF
J: TRBJ1-4; V: TRBV28; D: -; size: -; DNA: TGTGCCAGCAGTTTAATCTCAAGGGAAAAACTGTTTTTT; CDR3: CASSLISREKLFF
J: TRBJ2-2; V: TRBV11-3; D: TRBD2; size: once; DNA: TGTGCCAGCAGCGCTCGGGGACTAGCGGGGGGTACGAACACCGGGGAGCCGTTTTTC; CDR3: CASSARGLAGGTNTGEPFF
J: TRBJ2-2; V: TRBV20-1; D: -; size: -; DNA: TGCAGTGCTAATGAACAGACCGGGGTGCTGTTTTTC; CDR3: CSANEQTGVLFF
J: TRBJ2-1; V: TRBV6-1; D: TRBD2; size: -; DNA: TGTGCCAGGCGATCGAGCGGGAGCCTTACCTACAATGAACAGTTCTTC; CDR3: CARRSSGSLTYNEQFF
J: TRBJ1-1; V: TRBV6-7; D: -; size: -; DNA: TGTATCACCTCGGCGAGGGCCGATATGACTGAAGCTTTCTTT; CDR3: CITSARADMTEAFF
J: TRBJ2-3; V: TRBV11-2; D: TRBD1; size: once; DNA: TGTGCCAGTAGCCTAGACAGGGGCTCGGGTACGCACTATTTT; CDR3: CASSLDRGSGTHYF
J: TRBJ1-5; V: TRBV20-1; D: -; size: -; DNA: TGCATTGCTAGAGATCAAGGGGATAGCAGTCAACCCCAGCATTTT; CDR3: CIARDQGDSSQPQHF
J: TRBJ1-2; V: TRBV28; D: -; size: -; DNA: TGTGCCAGCAGCCAAGACGTCGGTATGATACGTGGCTACACCTTC; CDR3: CASSQDVGMIRGYTF
J: TRBJ2-2; V: TRBV12-3/TRBV12-4; D: -; size: many; DNA: TGTGCCAGCAGGGGGGCCTTAACCGGGGAGCTGTTTTTT; CDR3: CASRGALTGELFF
J: TRBJ1-1; V: TRBV7-8; D: -; size: -; DNA: TGTGCCAGCAGCTGGACGGATAATACTGAAGCTTTCTTT; CDR3: CASSWTDNTEAFF
J: TRBJ1-3; V: TRBV5-1; D: -; size: few; DNA: TGCGCCAGCAGCTTGGATCCGGGATTGACTGGAAACACCATATATTTT; CDR3: CASSLDPGLTGNTIYF
J: TRBJ1-1; V: TRBV6-5; D: -; size: many; DNA: TGTGCCAGCCGTGGGCCGGGACCGGGGCGCGAAGCTTTCTTT; CDR3: CASRGPGPGREAFF
J: TRBJ1-3; V: TRBV20-1; D: -; size: many; DNA: TGCAGTGCTAGAGTGAGGCTCTCTGGAAACACCATATATTTT; CDR3: CSARVRLSGNTIYF
J: TRBJ2-7; V: TRBV11-3; D: TRBD1; size: -; DNA: TGTGCCATTAGCTGGGGGACAGTCTCCTACGAGCAGTACTTC; CDR3: CAISWGTVSYEQYF
J: TRBJ2-3; V: TRBV6-2/TRBV6-3; D: -; size: once; DNA: TGTGCCAGTAGTTACCCCGGGGGGCCCACAGATACGCAGTATTTT; CDR3: CASSYPGGPTDTQYF
J: TRBJ1-2; V: TRBV20-1; D: -; size: many; DNA: TGCAGTGCTAGATCCACCTTCCCCTACACCTTC; CDR3: CSARSTFPYTF
J: TRBJ2-1; V: TRBV11-3; D: TRBD2; size: -; DNA: TGTGCTAGCAGCATAGAGTTAACCAGCGGGAGCCACAATGAGCAGTTCTTC; CDR3: CASSIELTSGSHNEQFF
J: TRBJ2-1; V: TRBV25-1; D: -; size: -; DNA: TGTGCCAGCAGTCCCCAAGCAGGACACTACAATGAGCAGTTCTTC; CDR3: CASSPQAGHYNEQFF
J: TRBJ2-7; V: TRBV12-3/TRBV12-4; D: -; size: many; DNA: TGTGCCAGCAGTTTCTCGGGATTATATCGTCGCGAGCAGTACTTC; CDR3: CASSFSGLYRREQYF
J: TRBJ2-3; V: TRBV11-2; D: -; size: -; DNA: TGTGCCAACAGCCTAGGGACATGGGGAACGGATACGCACTATTTT; CDR3: CANSLGTWGTDTHYF
J: TRBJ1-6; V: TRBV25-1; D: -; size: -; DNA: TGTGCGGCCCGGGGGCAGTATAATTCACCCCTCCACTTT; CDR3: CAARGQYNSPLHF
J: TRBJ1-5; V: TRBV6-1; D: -; size: -; DNA: TGTGCCATCAGAAGCAACAGGGACGGTCAGTCCCAGCATTTT; CDR3: CAIRSNRDGQSQHF
J: TRBJ2-3; V: TRBV11-2; D: TRBD2; size: medium-sized; DNA: TGTGCCAGCAGCGACGGGACTAGCGGGGGTCGGACGGATACGCAGTATTTT; CDR3: CASSDGTSGGRTDTQYF
J: TRBJ2-2; V: TRBV20-1; D: -; size: -; DNA: TGCAGTGCTAGAGCCACAGGGCGAGATACCGGGGAGCTGTTATTT; CDR3: CSARATGRDTGELLF
J: TRBJ1-2; V: TRBV4-3; D: -; size: -; DNA: TGCGCCACCAGCCAAGGGGCGGACTCAGCTAACTATGGTTACACCTTC; CDR3: CATSQGADSANYGYTF
J: TRBJ2-2; V: TRBV12-3/TRBV12-4; D: -; size: -; DNA: TGTGTCAGCAGACTGCGGGACGGTTCGAACACCGGGGAGCTGTTTTTT; CDR3: CVSRLRDGSNTGELFF